This T cell receptor beta chain was recorded in a study of cytomegalovirus exposure and HLA in healthy donors. PCR amplification relied on 60 Vbeta primers (plus 13 Jbeta primers). TCRdb's copy holds only in-frame clones and misses some; the assay was immunoSEQ multiplex PCR. The table shows approximately 190,000 clones, with about 86% occurring only once. About this clone: Its specificity is unknown.

Notes on the study in general: A later analysis showed that HLA-associated TCR beta chains had undergone more clonal expansion than equally common others. There were some public TCRs occurring in many donors, but most TCR sequences were rare. It was reported in a later analysis that an Asian-associated ancestry cluster showed fewer N-insertions than the roughly 710-donor mean. The study assumed roughly uniform donor sequencing depth for presence/absence analyses.

V dropped 1 base and J dropped 1; count of bases not matched to a gene: 8. Germline values: CDR1 KGHSH, CDR2 LQKENI. This CDR3 is 18 amino acids long. V usage is TRBV18 and J usage is TRBJ2-2, with TRBD1 identical over 8 bases. The sequenced sample was PBMCs. The clonotype comes from a man in his forties in good health and CMV-seropositive. The CDR3, as DNA: TGTGCCAGCTCACCACGCCAGACAGGGGCTGGGAACACCGGGGAGCTGTTTTTT. Residues: CASSPRQTGAGNTGELFF. The variable domain in full, completed from reference TRBV18 and TRBJ2-2, reads NAGVMQNPRHLVRRRGQEARLRCSPMKGHSHVYWYRQLPEEGLKFMVYLQKENIIDESGMPKERFSAEFPKEGPSILRIQQVVRGDSAAYFCASSPRQTGAGNTGELFFGEGSRLTVL.